The following is a T cell receptor (beta chain) sequence with its context. Its specific antigen is unknown. Nothing much larger sits one base from this clone, and base qualities are not available. This specimen belongs to a study of shared clonotypes between healthy human individuals (TCRdb year 2020). A note on the overall study: Two women and a few men aged 18 to 49 years were included in the cohort. Blood TCR repertoires of 5 or 6 healthy adults were deeply sequenced to estimate repertoire size and the extent of clonotype sharing between individuals. Per donor, three plates each were used for CD4 naive and CD4 memory, two for CD8 naive, and one for CD8 memory. Each donor's leukapheresis produced roughly between roughly 0.9 and 9 billion PBMCs. To increase sequencing depth and limit assay-specific biases, different laboratories used diverse techniques to prepare libraries and sequence TCR repertoires.

Donors were healthy HIV-negative adults with no recently reported acute infections or vaccinations. Only Caucasian adults living in Nashville, Tennessee, USA were represented among the donors. CD4+ T cells were enriched by magnetic negative selection, after which naive cells were positively selected on CD45RA and the negative fraction was taken as the memory subset. After blood collection by leukapheresis, PBMCs were isolated using Ficoll-Histopaque density gradient centrifugation and then cryopreserved in the vapor phase of liquid nitrogen. Analytical flow cytometry was used to check the purity and quantity of every magnetically sorted T cell population. From each sorted fraction, genomic DNA was isolated and quantified by UV absorbance on a Nanodrop 2000c. Including cysteine and phenylalanine, the CDR3 has 13 amino acids. Only the CDR3 DNA is retained, 39 bases long and in frame from the first base. The V and J ends are trimmed by 2 bases and 0 bases, leaving 5 bases between them. CDR1 KGHSH and CDR2 LQKENI were looked up in the germline V gene.

The study at large found these results: Sharing across several donors was observed for approximately 5% of naive CD4, 3.5% of naive CD8, about 2.3% of memory CD4, and less than 0.45% of memory CD8 clonotypes. Higher generation probabilities were observed for clonotypes shared by all four sorted-subset donors than for non-shared clonotypes. Estimated clonotype richness was generally larger for naive than for memory subsets. Incomplete sequencing was indicated by rarefaction of sorted-subset datasets, despite the large sequencing depth. Because the study included only a small number of donors, the genetic and exposure-history diversity represented was limited. Based on pairwise subsampling, the degree of clonotype sharing among donors was expected to be affected by sequencing depth. Sampling was restricted to blood, and TCR repertoires in tissue are likely to differ from TCR repertoires in blood.

Using the deep immunoSEQ assay, multiplex PCR amplified TCR CDR3 regions from genomic DNA. Extracted genomic DNA from each cell subset was spread evenly across all wells of several immunoSEQ 96-well plates, with each plate serving as a replicate. For sorted subsets, 200 to 250 ng of genomic DNA, equivalent to 30,000 or so T cell genomes, went into each replicate PCR. Purified libraries were quantified with a Qubit 3.0 fluorometer, sized on a Bioanalyzer 2100, and re-quantified with the KAPA Library Quantification kit. Every immunoSEQ 96-well plate was sequenced on a dedicated single-read 150-cycle Illumina NextSeq 550 flow cell. On the authors' methods: Because only junctional sequences without quality scores were contained in the immunoSEQ output, filtering matching that applied to full-length reads could not be performed. Sequences were annotated with PyIR, a Python wrapper for IgBLAST v1.9, using IMGT germline references to assign V/J genes and CDR3. Reads were removed for weak V/J assignments (E-value above 1e-6), missing CDR3, stop codons, out-of-frame junctions, or ambiguous translated residues. V3J clonotypes were defined as sequences sharing an identical inferred V gene, J gene, and CDR3 amino acid sequence. Percentage overlap between repertoires was computed as shared unique clonotypes divided by the size of the smaller repertoire. Three approaches were used to assess repertoire richness: RTK rarefaction, the Chao1 estimator, and Recon v2.1 estimates of unobserved clonotypes. Generation probabilities for all TCRbeta clonotypes obtained by the gDNA method from four donors were computed using OLGA. As stored in TCRdb, this immuneACCESS dataset retains in-frame rearrangements with V and J assigned. A fraction of the clones does not appear; measured against another copy, unresolved V genes explain less than half of the discrepancy, and the remainder lacks a known reason. Clonal size and the V and J genes are those of that table, whereas D and trimming came from the DNA. The sample table shows 2.5 million or so clones, and about 92% are seen once. The ten largest clonotypes hold roughly 0.15% of the sample.

The receptor was isolated from a man between 18 and 29 years old in good health. The sample taken for sequencing was naive CD4+ T cells sorted from blood. This sample's cell subset or site label indicates: CD45RA+ positively selected. This chain is built from TRBV18 and TRBJ2-7; the D gene lacks a confident call. The bases are TGTGCCAGCTCACCATACTTCTCCTACGAGCAGTACTTC. Protein translation: CASSPYFSYEQYF.